This T cell receptor (beta chain) was recovered during a study of CD8 T cells in Susac syndrome. RNA in amounts of about 0.5 to 1 ug was reverse transcribed with random hexamers. One entry per CDR3 protein, called by TCRdb with MiXCR from the immunoSEQ multiplex PCR reads. Of about 200,000 distinct CDR3 sequences listed, about 95% are singletons. This CDR3 is built from 14 residues. The V gene's germline CDR1 is GTSNPN and CDR2 SVGIG (reference sequence). Deletions cut 1 base from V and 5 bases from J, with 14 bases between. The specimen sequenced was CD4+ T cells from PBMCs. The chain joins TRBV30 to TRBJ2-5; TRBD2 is a possible D gene (5 bases). The source of this sequence is a human donor with multiple sclerosis. In DNA, the CDR3 is TGTGCCTGGAGTGGGAACTGGCCGGGGGAGACCCAGTACTTC. Protein product: CAWSGNWPGETQYF.